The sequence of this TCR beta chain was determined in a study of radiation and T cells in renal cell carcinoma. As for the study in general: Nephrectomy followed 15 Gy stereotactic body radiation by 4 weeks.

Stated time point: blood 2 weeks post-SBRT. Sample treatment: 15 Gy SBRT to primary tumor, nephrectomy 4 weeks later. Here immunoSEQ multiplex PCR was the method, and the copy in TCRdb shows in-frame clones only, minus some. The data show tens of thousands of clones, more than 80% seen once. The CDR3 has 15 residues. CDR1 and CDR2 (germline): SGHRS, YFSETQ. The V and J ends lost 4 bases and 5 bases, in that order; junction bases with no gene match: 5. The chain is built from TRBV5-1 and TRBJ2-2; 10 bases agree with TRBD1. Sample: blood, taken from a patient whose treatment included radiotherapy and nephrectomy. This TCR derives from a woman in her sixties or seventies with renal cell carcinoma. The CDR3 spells CASSTPGQGTGELFF. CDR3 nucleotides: TGCGCCAGCAGCACGCCGGGACAGGGGACCGGGGAGCTGTTTTTT.